This TCR beta chain derives from a study of cytomegalovirus exposure and HLA in healthy donors. Study background: Researchers previously reported finding fewer than 140 million unique TCR beta sequences from about 179 million T cells. Notes on the study in general: The authors judged a highly shared variant cluster likely a sequencing artifact.

PCR employed 60 Vbeta and 13 Jbeta primers. The table came from immunoSEQ multiplex PCR; TCRdb's copy has only in-frame clones and leaves some out. The data contain approximately 110,000 clones, 65% to 80% of them singletons. Worth noting for this clone: Its antigen remains unidentified.

After removal of 7 bases from V and 4 bases from J, the junction contained 13 bases not matched to a gene. CDR1 is MDHEN and CDR2 is SYDVKM in the germline V gene. The CDR3 loop spans 16 amino acids. The origin of this receptor is a female donor in good health and CMV-seropositive. V gene TRBV28 combines with J gene TRBJ1-1, with 9 bases aligning to TRBD1. Material for sequencing was PBMCs. As DNA, the CDR3 is TGTGCCAGCACGTCCCCCCTCGGACAGGGGAGCACTGAAGCTTTCTTT. Its translation: CASTSPLGQGSTEAFF.